Listed below are T cell receptor beta chains from one sample, sequenced in a study of blood T cell repertoires in COVID-19. Sequenced by immunoSEQ multiplex PCR; TCRdb stores in-frame clones only, minus some. The table includes about 310,000 clones, around 86% detected once. Sequenced: peripheral blood. The receptors come from a man between 65 and 80 years old with acute or convalescent COVID-19. The CDR3 runs from the conserved cysteine through the conserved F or W. A D gene is named only where the DNA matches it firmly. A clone size is listed for some rows: how often the clone was seen (once, few, many), or a class if it is expanded.

>TRBJ2-3|TRBV5-4|few|TRBD2
CASSSLAGSVADTQYF
TGTGCCAGCAGCTCTCTAGCGGGGTCGGTGGCAGATACGCAGTATTTT
>TRBJ1-6|TRBV4-3|-|TRBD1
CASSHLGQGNSPLHF
TGCGCCAGCAGCCACCTGGGACAGGGGAATTCACCCCTCCACTTT
>TRBJ2-1|TRBV2|-|-
CASSDAGDEQFF
TGTGCCAGCAGTGACGCAGGGGATGAGCAGTTCTTC
>TRBJ2-7|TRBV6-2/TRBV6-3|-|-
CASSLTETLGRYF
TGTGCCAGCAGTTTGACAGAGACTCTGGGTCGGTACTTC
>TRBJ1-2|TRBV28|-|-
CASSWLRDWGGYTF
TGTGCCAGCAGTTGGCTCCGGGACTGGGGTGGCTACACCTTC
>TRBJ1-6|TRBV10-3|-|-
CAIRGTGDSPLHF
TGTGCCATCAGAGGGACGGGGGATTCACCCCTCCACTTT
>TRBJ1-2|TRBV29-1|-|-
CSVERASGAGYTF
TGCAGCGTTGAAAGGGCTTCAGGGGCGGGCTACACCTTC
>TRBJ1-5|TRBV7-8|-|-
CASSLEGGVSNQPQHF
TGTGCCAGCAGCTTAGAGGGGGGGGTTAGCAATCAGCCCCAGCATTTT
>TRBJ1-2|TRBV19|-|-
CASTPRPGAGYGYTF
TGTGCCAGTACCCCCCGTCCAGGGGCCGGCTATGGCTACACCTTC
>TRBJ1-5|TRBV24-1|-|-
CATSGAGNQPQHF
TGTGCCACCAGTGGAGCCGGCAATCAGCCCCAGCATTTT
>TRBJ2-7|TRBV7-2|-|-
CASSLGSSSYEQYF
TGTGCCAGCAGCTTAGGGTCCAGTTCCTACGAGCAGTACTTC
>TRBJ2-2|TRBV5-1|-|-
CASSSRGDTGELFF
TGCGCCAGCAGTTCTCGCGGGGACACCGGGGAGCTGTTTTTT
>TRBJ2-2|TRBV27|once|-
CASSFKNTGELFF
TGTGCCAGCAGTTTTAAGAACACCGGGGAGCTGTTTTTT
>TRBJ1-4|TRBV10-3|-|-
CAMLGAAQTNEKLFF
TGTGCCATGCTTGGCGCGGCTCAGACTAATGAAAAACTGTTTTTT
>TRBJ2-6|TRBV21-1|-|-
CASAGENGANVLTF
TGTGCCAGCGCGGGGGAGAATGGGGCCAACGTCCTGACTTTC
>TRBJ1-3|TRBV25-1|-|-
CASSPVSGNTIYF
TGTGCCAGCAGCCCAGTCTCTGGAAACACCATATATTTT
>TRBJ2-1|TRBV7-9|-|-
CASVGTGGNEQFF
TGTGCCAGCGTCGGGACTGGGGGCAATGAGCAGTTCTTC
>TRBJ1-6|TRBV5-4|-|-
CASSPDSSRTSPLHF
TGTGCCAGCAGCCCGGACAGCAGCAGAACTTCACCCCTCCACTTT
>TRBJ2-7|TRBV5-8|once|-
CASSLGAIYSYEQYF
TGTGCCAGCAGCTTGGGCGCGATTTACTCCTACGAGCAGTACTTC
>TRBJ2-7|TRBV6-1|-|-
CASSAAVKTLNYEQYF
TGTGCCAGCAGTGCTGCGGTGAAAACCCTAAATTACGAGCAGTACTTC
>TRBJ1-4|TRBV28|-|-
CASSLEGAVPNEKLFF
TGTGCCAGCAGTTTAGAAGGGGCCGTCCCGAATGAAAAACTGTTTTTT
>TRBJ2-3|TRBV24-1|-|-
CATSGEVTDTQYF
TGTGCCACCAGTGGGGAGGTCACAGATACGCAGTATTTT
>TRBJ1-1|TRBV7-9|few|-
CASSTTANTEAFF
TGTGCCAGCAGTACAACAGCGAACACTGAAGCTTTCTTT
>TRBJ2-1|TRBV7-2|-|TRBD2
CASSSWGGSRDEQFF
TGTGCCAGCAGCTCTTGGGGCGGGAGTAGGGATGAGCAGTTCTTC
>TRBJ2-3|TRBV5-4|-|TRBD2
CASSDRTSSTDTQYF
TGTGCCAGCAGCGATCGGACTAGTAGCACAGATACGCAGTATTTT
>TRBJ1-5|TRBV6-2/TRBV6-3|-|TRBD1
CASSRMTGYSNQPQHF
TGTGCCAGCAGCCGGATGACAGGGTATAGCAATCAGCCCCAGCATTTT
>TRBJ2-5|TRBV7-8|-|TRBD2
CASSPGLAGGSWGTQYF
TGTGCCAGCAGCCCGGGACTAGCGGGAGGTAGTTGGGGGACCCAGTACTTC
>TRBJ2-7|TRBV18|-|TRBD1
CASSPGQGIYEQYF
TGTGCCAGCTCACCGGGACAGGGGATTTACGAGCAGTACTTC
>TRBJ2-7|TRBV6-2/TRBV6-3|-|TRBD1
CASSFGQGSPPTEQYF
TGTGCCAGCAGCTTCGGACAGGGCTCCCCCCCGACCGAGCAGTACTTC
>TRBJ1-4|TRBV6-2/TRBV6-3|once|-
CASSTRRGGTTNEKLFF
TGTGCCAGCAGTACCCGCCGGGGGGGGACAACTAATGAAAAACTGTTTTTT
>TRBJ2-1|TRBV24-1|few|TRBD2
CATSAISSASGRSYEQFF
TGTGCCACCAGTGCCATCTCTTCAGCTAGCGGGAGGTCCTATGAGCAGTTCTTC
>TRBJ1-3|TRBV3-1/TRBV3-2|few|-
CASSQAGLGNTIYF
TGTGCCAGCAGCCAAGCAGGGTTAGGAAACACCATATATTTT
>TRBJ1-1|TRBV27|-|TRBD1
CASSLTRDSSEAFF
TGTGCCAGCAGTTTAACCAGGGACAGCTCTGAAGCTTTCTTT
>TRBJ1-4|TRBV27|-|TRBD1
CASSFQGTGREKLFF
TGTGCCAGCAGTTTCCAGGGGACAGGGCGGGAAAAACTGTTTTTT
>TRBJ2-5|TRBV9|-|-
CASSVSGVGETQYF
TGTGCCAGCAGCGTATCCGGGGTTGGGGAGACCCAGTACTTC
>TRBJ2-7|TRBV29-1|-|-
CRQNYKTSSDEQYF
TGCAGGCAAAACTATAAGACTAGTTCCGACGAGCAGTACTTC
>TRBJ1-2|TRBV21-1|-|-
CASSKENRKFPFYGYTF
TGTGCCAGCAGCAAAGAGAACAGGAAGTTTCCGTTCTATGGCTACACCTTC
>TRBJ2-1|TRBV6-2/TRBV6-3|-|TRBD2
CASSYPPLFAGVRNEQFF
TGTGCCAGCAGTTACCCGCCTCTGTTTGCGGGAGTAAGGAATGAGCAGTTCTTC
>TRBJ1-1|TRBV28|once|-
CASSTAIRAFF
TGTGCCAGCAGCACCGCGATTCGAGCTTTCTTT
>TRBJ2-2|TRBV19|-|TRBD2
CASSPGGTYTGELFF
TGTGCCAGTAGTCCCGGGGGGACTTACACCGGGGAGCTGTTTTTT
>TRBJ2-6|TRBV5-1|once|TRBD2
CASSLRTSGGGANVLTF
TGCGCCAGCAGCTTAAGGACTAGCGGTGGTGGGGCCAACGTCCTGACTTTC
>TRBJ2-1|TRBV28|-|-
CASSTLASSYNEQFF
TGTGCCAGCAGTACCCTAGCGAGCTCCTACAATGAGCAGTTCTTC
>TRBJ1-3|TRBV29-1|-|TRBD1
CSATTGVFGNTIYF
TGCAGCGCTACGACAGGGGTGTTCGGAAACACCATATATTTT
>TRBJ2-5|TRBV28|-|TRBD2
CASRSSGGETQYF
TGTGCCAGCAGGTCCTCGGGGGGTGAGACCCAGTACTTC